This T cell receptor (beta chain) originates from a study of preoperative IRX-2 immunotherapy in early breast cancer. As for treatment: preoperative locoregional IRX-2 cytokine immunotherapy. Samples came from a phase Ib trial of preoperative locoregional IRX-2 cytokine immunotherapy. TCRdb keeps only in-frame clones here, not all; method: immunoSEQ multiplex PCR. The data hold roughly 30,000 clones, with 82% observed a single time. CDR1 LNHDA and CDR2 SQIVND come from the germline V gene (reference sequence). Trimming shortened V by 4 bases and J by 2 bases, and 15 bases separated the two germline ends. The CDR3 is made up of 16 amino acids.

This TCR came from a human donor with breast cancer. The material was obtained from a patient treated with IRX-2 immunotherapy. The gene calls are TRBV19 and TRBJ2-1; no clear D gene. CDR3 loop: CASSTRATIPYNEQFF. The DNA for the CDR3 is TGTGCCAGTAGTACTCGGGCCACAATACCCTACAATGAGCAGTTCTTC.